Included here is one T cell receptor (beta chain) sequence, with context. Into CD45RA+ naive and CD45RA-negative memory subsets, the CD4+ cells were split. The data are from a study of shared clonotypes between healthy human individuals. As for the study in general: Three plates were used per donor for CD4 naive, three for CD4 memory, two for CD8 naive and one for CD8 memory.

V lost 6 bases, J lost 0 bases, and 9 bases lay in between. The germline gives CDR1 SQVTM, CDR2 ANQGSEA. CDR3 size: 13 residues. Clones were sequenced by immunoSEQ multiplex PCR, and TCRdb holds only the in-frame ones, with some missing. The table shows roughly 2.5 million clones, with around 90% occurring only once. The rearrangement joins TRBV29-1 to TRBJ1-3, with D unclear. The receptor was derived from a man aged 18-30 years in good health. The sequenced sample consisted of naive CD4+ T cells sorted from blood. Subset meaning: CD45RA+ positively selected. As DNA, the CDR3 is TGCAGCGTAGAGGCCAGCTCTGGAAACACCATATATTTT. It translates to CSVEASSGNTIYF.